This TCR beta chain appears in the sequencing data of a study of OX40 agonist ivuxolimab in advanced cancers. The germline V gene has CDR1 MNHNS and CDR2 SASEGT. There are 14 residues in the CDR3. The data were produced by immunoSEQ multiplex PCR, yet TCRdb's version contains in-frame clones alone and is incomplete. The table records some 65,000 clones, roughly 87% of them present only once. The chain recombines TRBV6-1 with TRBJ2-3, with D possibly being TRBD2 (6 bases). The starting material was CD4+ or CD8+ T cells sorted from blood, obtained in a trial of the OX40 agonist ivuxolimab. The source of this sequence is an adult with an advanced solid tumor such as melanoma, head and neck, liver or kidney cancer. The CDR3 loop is CAGRLSSGTDTQYF. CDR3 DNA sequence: TGTGCGGGGAGACTATCTAGCGGCACAGATACGCAGTATTTT.